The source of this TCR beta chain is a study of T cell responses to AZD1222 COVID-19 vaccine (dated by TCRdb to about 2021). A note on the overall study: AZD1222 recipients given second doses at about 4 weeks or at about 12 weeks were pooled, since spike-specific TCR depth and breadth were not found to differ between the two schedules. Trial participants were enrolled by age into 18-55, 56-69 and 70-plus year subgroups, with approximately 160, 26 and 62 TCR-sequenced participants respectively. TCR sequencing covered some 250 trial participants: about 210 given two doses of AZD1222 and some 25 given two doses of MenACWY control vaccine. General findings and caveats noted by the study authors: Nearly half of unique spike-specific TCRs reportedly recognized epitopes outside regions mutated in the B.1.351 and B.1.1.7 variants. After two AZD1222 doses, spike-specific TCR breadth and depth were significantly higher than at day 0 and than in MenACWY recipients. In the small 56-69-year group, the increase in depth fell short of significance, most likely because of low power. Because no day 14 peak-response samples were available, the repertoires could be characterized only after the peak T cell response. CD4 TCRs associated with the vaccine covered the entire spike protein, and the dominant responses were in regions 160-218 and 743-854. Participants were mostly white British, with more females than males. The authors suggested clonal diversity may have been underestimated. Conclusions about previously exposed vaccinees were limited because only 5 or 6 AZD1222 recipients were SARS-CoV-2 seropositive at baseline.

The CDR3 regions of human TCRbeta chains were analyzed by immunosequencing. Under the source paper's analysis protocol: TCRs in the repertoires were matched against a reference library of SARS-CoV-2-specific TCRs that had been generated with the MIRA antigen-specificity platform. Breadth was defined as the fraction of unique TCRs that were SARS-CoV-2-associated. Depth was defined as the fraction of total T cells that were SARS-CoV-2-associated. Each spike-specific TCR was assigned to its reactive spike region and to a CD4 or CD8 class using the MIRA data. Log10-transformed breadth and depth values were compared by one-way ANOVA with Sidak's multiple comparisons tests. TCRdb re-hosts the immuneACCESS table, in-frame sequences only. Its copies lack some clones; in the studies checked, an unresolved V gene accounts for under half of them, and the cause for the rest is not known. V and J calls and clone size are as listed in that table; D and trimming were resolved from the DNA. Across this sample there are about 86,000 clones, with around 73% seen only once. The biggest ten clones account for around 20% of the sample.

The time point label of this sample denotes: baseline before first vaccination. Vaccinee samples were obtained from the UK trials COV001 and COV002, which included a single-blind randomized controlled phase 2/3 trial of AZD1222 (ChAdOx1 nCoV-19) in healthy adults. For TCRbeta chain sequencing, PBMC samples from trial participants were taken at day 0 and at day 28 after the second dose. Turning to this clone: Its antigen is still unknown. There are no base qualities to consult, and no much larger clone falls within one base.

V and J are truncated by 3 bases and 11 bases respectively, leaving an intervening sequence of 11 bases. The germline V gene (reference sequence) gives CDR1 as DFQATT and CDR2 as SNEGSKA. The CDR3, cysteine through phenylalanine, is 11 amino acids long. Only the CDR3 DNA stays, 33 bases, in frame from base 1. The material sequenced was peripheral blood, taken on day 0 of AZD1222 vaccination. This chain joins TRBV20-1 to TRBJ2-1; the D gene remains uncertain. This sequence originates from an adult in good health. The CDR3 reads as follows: CSASPEVQQFF. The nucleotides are TGCAGTGCTAGTCCTGAGGTTCAGCAGTTCTTC.